Shown below are 14 T cell receptor beta chains from a single sample sequenced in a study of shared clonotypes between healthy human individuals. The table came from immunoSEQ multiplex PCR; TCRdb's copy has only in-frame clones and leaves some out. The sample has 660,000 or so clones; about 95% are singletons. Naivety among CD8 cells was defined by CD45RO negativity and positive CCR7 selection, thereby excluding terminally differentiated effector memory CD45RA+ cells. The sequenced sample consisted of naive CD8+ T cells sorted from blood. The receptors come from a woman aged 25 to 39 in good health.

The chain is built from TRBV29-1 and TRBJ2-3, with TRBD2 identical over 8 bases. The CDR3 has 15 residues. V lost 6 bases to trimming and J lost 0 bases; unmatched junction nucleotides: 8. CDR1 and CDR2 (germline): SQVTM, ANQGSEA. The CDR3 DNA reads as TGCAGCGTAACTCTAAGCGGGGGAAGCACAGATACGCAGTATTTT. Translation gives CSVTLSGGSTDTQYF.

The V call is TRBV5-6, the J call TRBJ2-1; the match to TRBD1 covers 7 bases. Germline loops: CDR1 SGHDT, CDR2 YYEEEE. The CDR3 spans 16 residues. The V segment lost 7 bases and the J segment 0 bases; nucleotides outside the gene matches: 10. The CDR3 region is CASDNRGPPSYNEQFF. The CDR3 region has the DNA TGTGCCAGCGACAACAGGGGACCCCCCTCCTACAATGAGCAGTTCTTC.

The chain couples TRBV6-5 to TRBJ2-7; the D is unclear. Germline values: CDR1 MNHEY, CDR2 SVGAGI. V lost 6 bases, J lost 5 bases, and 14 bases lay in between. This CDR3 is 13 amino acids long. CDR3 in DNA: TGTGCCAGCAGAAACTCCCCATCCCACGAGCAGTACTTC. Translating it yields CASRNSPSHEQYF.

The V gene is TRBV9, the J gene TRBJ2-5, with 7 bases aligning to TRBD2. CDR3 size: 15 residues. Germline CDR1 SGDLS, CDR2 YYNGEE. V shed 0 bases, J shed 5 bases, and the junction held 7 bases outside the gene matches. CDR3 protein: CASSVAGRAGETQYF. The CDR3 coding sequence is TGTGCCAGCAGCGTAGCGGGGAGGGCCGGGGAGACCCAGTACTTC.

This clone was recorded only once. J is TRBJ2-7 and V is TRBV7-9; D remains ambiguous. Germline V gene lookup returns CDR1 SEHNR and CDR2 FQNEAQ (reference sequence). This CDR3 contains 14 residues. The ends were cut back, 2 bases at V and 7 bases at J, with 15 bases in the middle. The CDR3 DNA follows: TGTGCCAGCAGCTTAAGCAGGACCCTGGGAGAGCAGTACTTC. Translating it yields CASSLSRTLGEQYF.

This clone was detected once. The CDR3 DNA reads TGTGCCAGCAGCTTAGGGGGAATCGATGATGAGCAGTTCTTC. It is translated as CASSLGGIDDEQFF. The V call is TRBV11-2, the J call TRBJ2-1; D remains ambiguous. V was clipped by 1 base and J by 8 bases, with 12 bases between them. The CDR3 totals 14 residues. Germline assignment: CDR1 SGHAT and CDR2 FQNNGV.

The gene calls are TRBV28 and TRBJ1-1; no reliable D call. The CDR3 runs to 13 residues. Germline V gene lookup returns CDR1 MDHEN and CDR2 SYDVKM. V dropped 1 base and J dropped 6 bases, with 9 bases sitting between them. The CDR3 loop is CASSLSQVSEAFF. The CDR3 DNA sequence: TGTGCCAGCAGTTTATCGCAGGTCTCTGAAGCTTTCTTT.

CDR3 loop: CAWSVLGGEQFF. The CDR3 coding sequence is TGTGCCTGGAGTGTACTGGGGGGTGAGCAGTTCTTC. The chain links TRBV30 to TRBJ2-1, with D possibly matching TRBD2 (6 bases). Trimming shortened V by 0 bases and J by 9 bases, and 9 bases separated the two germline ends. CDR3 length: 12 amino acids. In germline, CDR1 is GTSNPN, CDR2 SVGIG (reference sequence). Combining the CDR3 with reference TRBV30 and TRBJ2-1 gives the whole variable domain SQTIHQWPATLVQPVGSPLSLECTVEGTSNPNLYWYRQAAGRGLQLLFYSVGIGQISSEVPQNLSASRPQDRQFILSSKKLLLSDSGFYLCAWSVLGGEQFFGPGTRLTVL.

This chain joins TRBV5-6 and TRBJ2-7; 9 bases fit TRBD1. V was pared by 2 bases and J by 2 bases, with 5 bases of the junction left unmatched. Germline CDR1 reads SGHDT; CDR2 reads YYEEEE. The CDR3 sequence is 15 residues long. CDR3 sequence reads: CASSFGQGMTYEQYF. The CDR3 coding sequence is TGTGCCAGCAGCTTTGGACAGGGGATGACCTACGAGCAGTACTTC.

This clone was seen only once. In the same sample, other DNA sequences code for this CDR3. This chain uses TRBV27 with TRBJ2-7, with no clear D. This CDR3 spans 13 amino acids. V was cut by 5 bases and J by 1 base, with 9 bases left in between. In germline, CDR1 is MNHEY, CDR2 SMNVEV (reference sequence). CDR3: CASSRGPSYEQYF. DNA of the CDR3: TGTGCCAGCAGTCGCGGACCTTCCTACGAGCAGTACTTC.

The rearrangement links TRBV27 to TRBJ1-1; no clear D gene. V was trimmed by 6 bases and J by 6 bases, leaving 8 bases between them. This CDR3 comprises 11 residues. Germline loops: CDR1 MNHEY, CDR2 SMNVEV (reference sequence). CDR3 loop: CASRYAAEAFF. CDR3 in DNA: TGTGCCAGCAGATACGCGGCTGAAGCTTTCTTT.

The genes are TRBV6-5 and TRBJ2-2; D is uncertain. The germline V gene encodes CDR1 MNHEY and CDR2 SVGAGI. Deletions cut 4 bases from V and 5 bases from J, with 5 bases between. The CDR3 has 12 residues. CDR3: CASSSETGELFF. The DNA of the CDR3 is TGTGCCAGCAGTTCCGAGACCGGGGAGCTGTTTTTT.

This chain links TRBV29-1 with TRBJ1-2, with a tentative D call TRBD1 (5 bases). V lost 1 base and J lost 6, with 24 bases in between. Germline-derived CDR1 and CDR2 are SQVTM and ANQGSEA. This CDR3 comprises 17 residues. CDR3 in amino acids: CSVEGGDFGGSFDGYTF. The CDR3 nucleotides are TGCAGCGTTGAAGGGGGTGATTTCGGGGGTTCCTTCGATGGCTACACCTTC.

This chain connects TRBV7-8 to TRBJ2-3, with 12 bases matching TRBD1. CDR1 SGHVS and CDR2 FQNEAQ come from the germline V gene. The CDR3 length is 19 residues. The J segment lost 4 bases and the V segment lost 1 base, leaving 12 bases of the junction unmatched. CDR3 protein: CASSLGGPGTGGAADTQYF. CDR3 sequence (DNA): TGTGCCAGCAGCTTAGGGGGTCCCGGGACAGGGGGCGCGGCAGATACGCAGTATTTT.